This TCR beta chain was sequenced during a study of blood T cell repertoires in COVID-19. Study in general: Material from acute and convalescent COVID-19 was sourced from the United States, Italy and Spain. PBMCs, B-cell-depleted T cells, or T cells were the source of the cDNA or gDNA that made up the material.

Germline CDR1 LNHDA, CDR2 SQIVND (reference sequence). This CDR3 has 17 amino acids. Trimming took off 3 bases at V and 2 bases at J, with 17 bases between the two ends. Authors' data handling: Counts of nucleated cells, estimated from reference gene primer amplification, were obtained. Libraries were prepared by immunoSEQ multiplex PCR; TCRdb keeps only in-frame clonotypes and omits some of them. The V and J calls and the clone size are those of that table, but D and trimming were determined from the DNA. The top ten hold around 25% of the sample, which has about 44,000 clones, approximately 86% seen once.

The source material was peripheral blood. V gene TRBV19 combines with J gene TRBJ1-5, with a possible D match to TRBD1 (5 bases). The TCR was taken from a woman older than 75 in a cohort sampled during active or convalescent COVID-19. The CDR3 sequence is CASSMVQGIVGNQPQHF. CDR3 nucleotide sequence: TGTGCCAGTAGTATGGTCCAGGGAATAGTCGGCAATCAGCCCCAGCATTTT. The whole variable domain, remainder taken from reference TRBV19 and TRBJ1-5, is DGGITQSPKYLFRKEGQNVTLSCEQNLNHDAMYWYRQDPGQGLRLIYYSQIVNDFQKGDIAEGYSVSREKKESFPLTVTSAQKNPTAFYLCASSMVQGIVGNQPQHFGDGTRLSIL.